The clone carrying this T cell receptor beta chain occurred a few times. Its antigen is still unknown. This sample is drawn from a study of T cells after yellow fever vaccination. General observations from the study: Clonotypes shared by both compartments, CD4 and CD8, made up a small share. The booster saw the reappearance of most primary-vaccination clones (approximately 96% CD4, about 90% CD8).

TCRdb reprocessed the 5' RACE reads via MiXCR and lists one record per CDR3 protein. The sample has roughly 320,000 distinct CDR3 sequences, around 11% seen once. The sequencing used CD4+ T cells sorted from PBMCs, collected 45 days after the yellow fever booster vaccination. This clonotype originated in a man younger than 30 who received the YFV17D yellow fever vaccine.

CDR3 in amino acids: CASSQDPGGTNEKLFF. The CDR3 region has the DNA TGCGCCAGCAGCCAAGATCCCGGGGGCACTAATGAAAAACTGTTTTTT. The chain recombines TRBV4-3 with TRBJ1-4, with D tentatively TRBD1 (6 bases). V lost 0 bases to trimming and J lost 2 bases, with 10 bases between them. The CDR3 length is 16 residues. Germline values: CDR1 LGHNA, CDR2 YSLEER.